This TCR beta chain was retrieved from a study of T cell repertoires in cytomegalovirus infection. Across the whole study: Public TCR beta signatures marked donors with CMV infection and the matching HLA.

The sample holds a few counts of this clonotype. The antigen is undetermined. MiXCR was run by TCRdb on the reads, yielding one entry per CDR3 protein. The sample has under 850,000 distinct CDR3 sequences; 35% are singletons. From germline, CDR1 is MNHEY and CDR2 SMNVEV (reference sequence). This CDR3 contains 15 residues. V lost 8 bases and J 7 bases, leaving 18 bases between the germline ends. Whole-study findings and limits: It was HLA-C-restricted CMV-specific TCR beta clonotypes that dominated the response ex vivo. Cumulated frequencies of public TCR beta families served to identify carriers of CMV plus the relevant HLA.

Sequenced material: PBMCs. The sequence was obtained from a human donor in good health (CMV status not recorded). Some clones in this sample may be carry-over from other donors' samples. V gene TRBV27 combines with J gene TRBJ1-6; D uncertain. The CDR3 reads CASLGLWGDNSPLHF. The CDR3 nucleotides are TGTGCCAGCTTGGGTTTGTGGGGTGACAATTCACCCCTCCACTTT.